The 3 T cell receptor beta chains reported below all come from one sample, sequenced in a study of blood T cell repertoires in COVID-19. Repertoires were generated with immunoSEQ multiplex PCR, while TCRdb's copy carries only in-frame clones and drops some. The sample carries hundreds of thousands of clones, approximately 86% recorded once. Sequencing was carried out using peripheral blood. All receptors derive from a woman older than 75 with acute or convalescent COVID-19.

The genes are TRBV14 and TRBJ1-2, with D possibly matching TRBD1 (6 bases). Deletions cut 4 bases from V and 3 bases from J, with 12 bases between. Germline-derived CDR1 and CDR2 are SGHDN and FVKESK. This CDR3 is built from 14 residues. The CDR3 nucleotides read TGTGCCAGCAGCCGCGGGGGCAGCGACTATGGCTACACCTTC. Its translation: CASSRGGSDYGYTF.

The rearrangement uses TRBV2 and TRBJ1-1; D unresolved. Germline V lookup: CDR1 SNHLY, CDR2 FYNNEI. V dropped 7 bases and J dropped 5 bases, with 8 bases sitting between them. CDR3 length: 11 amino acids. The CDR3, as DNA: TGTGCCAGCATTAGAGCGACTGAAGCTTTCTTT. Residues: CASIRATEAFF.

The chain employs TRBV27 and TRBJ1-1, with 8 bases matching TRBD1. Germline trimming cut 4 bases from V and 2 bases from J; bases unmatched to any gene: 6. The CDR3 consists of 15 residues. Germline assignment: CDR1 MNHEY and CDR2 SMNVEV (reference sequence). The DNA of the CDR3 is TGTGCCAGCAGTTCGAAAGGACAGGGCAACACTGAAGCTTTCTTT. Translation gives CASSSKGQGNTEAFF.